Shown below are 12 T cell receptor beta chains from a single sample sequenced in a study of tumor-infiltrating lymphocytes in primary liver carcinoma. Priming with a constant-region primer yielded TCR beta cDNA from 400 to 550 ng total RNA. Three nested multiplex PCR rounds of slightly modified ARM-PCR generated TCR beta libraries. With TRBV1-TRBV30 forward primers and a C-beta reverse primer, the first two PCR rounds were run for approximately 10 cycles each. From the multiplex PCR reads, TCRdb called clonotypes with MiXCR, one entry per CDR3 protein. Found here are roughly 120,000 distinct CDR3 sequences, 50% to 65% of them singletons; the top ten hold roughly 9%. Co-extracting RNA and DNA was done with roughly 17-34 mg of unsorted bulk tissue as input. Sequences were obtained from liver tumor tissue from sampling region 1. Subset of the sample: tumor region T1, superior pole. These receptors all stem from a woman in her sixties with primary liver carcinoma and hepatitis B virus infection.

Note on this clonotype: Since a much larger clone is just one base distant, this may be a read error. J is TRBJ1-2 and V is TRBV6-1, with D tentatively TRBD1 (5 bases). Germline lookup yields CDR1 MNHNS and CDR2 SASEGT. V was shortened by 4 bases and J by 4 bases, with 13 bases between the two germline ends. The CDR3 runs 14 residues. The CDR3 sequence: CASSGQCRAYGYTF. In DNA, the CDR3 is TGTGCCAGCAGTGGACAGTGTCGGGCCTATGGCTACACCTTC.

The rearrangement joins TRBV5-4 to TRBJ2-3, with a weak D call TRBD1 (6 bases). Germline V gene sequence: CDR1 SGHNT, CDR2 YYREEE (reference sequence). The CDR3 extends over 12 amino acids. The ends were cut back, 2 bases at V and 7 bases at J, with 8 bases in the middle. Written as DNA, the CDR3 is TGTGCCAGCAGCTTAGGGGGATATACGCAGTATTTT. It specifies CASSLGGYTQYF.

This clonotype appeared many times. This sequence joins TRBV5-1 and TRBJ2-6; no clear D. The CDR3 length is 14 residues. V was clipped by 4 bases and J by 0 bases, with 5 bases between them. Germline CDR1 SGHRS, CDR2 YFSETQ. DNA for the CDR3: TGCGCCAGCAGCCGGATCTCTGGGGCCAACGTCCTGACTTTC. This gives the protein CASSRISGANVLTF.

Concerning this clonotype: Given the absence of the conserved phenylalanine or tryptophan at the CDR3 end, a read error is likely. Because the CDR3's place on the DNA is in doubt, the DNA is left out and the CDR3 is given as listed by TCRdb. The chain is built from TRBV6-2 or TRBV6-3 and TRBJ2-3; the table's D gene call, TRBD2, was not cross checked with the DNA. Germline V gives CDR1 MNHEY, CDR2 SVGEGT. The CDR3 has 14 amino acids, counting both end residues. CDR3: CASSFSGEGDTQFL.

A word on this clonotype: Without the conserved terminal phenylalanine or tryptophan, this CDR3 likely stems from a read error. The rearrangement uses TRBV5-6 and TRBJ2-1; D ambiguous. This CDR3 is built from 13 residues. Germline CDR1 reads SGHDT; CDR2 reads YYEEEE. With 0 bases removed from V and 4 bases from J, the gap between germline ends came to 5 bases. The CDR3 DNA follows: TGTGCCAGCAGCTTGGATGTGTACAATGAGCAGTTCTTA. Translating it yields CASSLDVYNEQFL.

The V and J genes are TRBV12-3 or TRBV12-4 and TRBJ2-7, with D unclear. Between the trimmed V and J ends, which lost 5 bases and 4 bases, there was a span of 6 bases. The CDR3 loop spans 11 amino acids. The DNA for the CDR3 is TGTGCCAGCAGTATTGGGTACGAGCAGTACTTC. Its translation: CASSIGYEQYF.

On this clonotype: The junction departs from the called germline gene at one end, perhaps through a read error. V usage is TRBV6-5 and J usage is TRBJ1-2, with D possibly being TRBD1 (5 bases). CDR1 is MNHEY and CDR2 is SVGAGI in the germline V gene. The CDR3 loop spans 13 amino acids. The CDR3 protein is CASSYGGDYCYTF. CDR3 coding DNA: TGTGCCAGCAGTTACGGGGGTGACTATTGCTACACCTTC.

The CDR3 DNA reads TGTGCCAGCTCACCCCCGGGACAGACACTTTACGAGCAGTACTTC. This gives the protein CASSPPGQTLYEQYF. The chain has TRBV18 and TRBJ2-7; the match to TRBD1 covers 7 bases. The junction had 9 bases not matched to a gene; V was cut back by 3 bases and J by 4 bases. CDR1 and CDR2 (germline): KGHSH, LQKENI. This CDR3 is built from 15 residues.

Remarks on this clonotype: Given a much more abundant clone one base away, this may be a read error. The gene calls are TRBV10-2 and TRBJ2-3; no definite D call. This CDR3 spans 13 amino acids. Germline V gene data show CDR1 as WSHSY and CDR2 as SAAADI. CDR3: CASSESIGDTQCF. CDR3 coding DNA: TGCGCCAGCAGTGAGTCGATCGGAGATACGCAGTGTTTT.

The rearrangement links TRBV28 to TRBJ2-1; perhaps TRBD1 as D (6 bases). Germline CDR1 MDHEN, CDR2 SYDVKM. The CDR3 has 17 amino acids. Trimming stripped 4 bases from V and 3 bases from J, with 19 bases between. The DNA for the CDR3 is TGTGCCAGCAGTTCGCTCGGGACGGACAGCTACTACAATGAGCAGTTCTTC. Protein: CASSSLGTDSYYNEQFF.

This clonotype came up many times. This rearrangement joins TRBV10-2 to TRBJ2-1; D is uncertain. This CDR3 comprises 15 residues. Germline assignment: CDR1 WSHSY and CDR2 SAAADI. V lost 3 bases and J lost 0, with 9 bases in between. The chain's CDR3 is CASSDKPYSYNEQFF. DNA of the CDR3: TGCGCCAGCAGTGACAAACCCTACTCCTACAATGAGCAGTTCTTC.

A word on this clonotype: The conserved closing phenylalanine or tryptophan is absent in this CDR3, likely reflecting a read error. The chain has TRBV11-2 and TRBJ1-2, with 8 positions matching TRBD1. CDR3 length equals 14 residues. Germline CDR1 is SGHAT and CDR2 is FQNNGV. V trimming: 8 bases; J trimming: 8 bases; junction bases outside the gene matches: 13. CDR3 loop: CASGPDRDWGGYTL. CDR3 bases: TGTGCCAGCGGCCCGGACAGGGACTGGGGCGGCTACACCCTC.